This entry lists 5 T cell receptor beta chains sequenced from one sample in a study of blood T cell repertoires in COVID-19 (TCRdb year 2020). The library relied on the immunoSEQ multiplex PCR assay. TCRdb obtained this table from immuneACCESS and retained in-frame rearrangements with V and J assigned. These tables miss some clones; where compared with another copy, unresolved V genes account for less than half of the shortfall, and the remainder is unexplained. The sample contains around 150,000 clones, around nine tenths of them found a single time. The ten most abundant clones make up 10% of the sample. The sample was peripheral blood. The receptors here all came from a man aged 45 to 65 with active or convalescent COVID-19.

As DNA, the CDR3 is TGTGCCAGCAGCCAGCGGGGGACGAGGGGGGAGCAGTACTTC. It translates to CASSQRGTRGEQYF. V gene TRBV14 combines with J gene TRBJ2-7, with D perhaps matching TRBD2 (7 bases). Per germline, CDR1 SGHDN and CDR2 FVKESK. With 3 bases removed from V and 7 bases from J, the gap between germline ends came to 16 bases. The CDR3 runs 14 residues.

The rearrangement links TRBV27 to TRBJ2-1, with D perhaps matching TRBD1 (6 bases). Trimming left V 0 bases short and J 4 bases short, with 7 bases between. Per the germline V gene, CDR1 is MNHEY and CDR2 is SMNVEV (reference sequence). The CDR3 totals 14 residues. The CDR3 sequence is CASSLSTGYNEQFF. CDR3 sequence (DNA): TGTGCCAGCAGTTTATCGACAGGTTACAATGAGCAGTTCTTC.

The chain has TRBV6-4 and TRBJ1-6; 7 bases line up with TRBD1. Germline V gives CDR1 MRHNA, CDR2 SNTAGT. V shed 6 bases and J 9 bases; nucleotides not matched to a gene: 11. There are 15 residues in the CDR3. The DNA for the CDR3 is TGTGCCAGCAGGCGGGACAGCATCTCAGGTTCACCCCTCCACTTT. It specifies CASRRDSISGSPLHF.

The rearrangement joins TRBV20-1 to TRBJ2-5; D is unresolved. Germline lookup yields CDR1 DFQATT and CDR2 SNEGSKA (reference sequence). V was pared by 4 bases and J by 3 bases, with 6 bases between. The CDR3 is 11 residues long. CDR3 nucleotides: TGCAGTGCTAAACTGGAAGAGACCCAGTACTTC. It codes for CSAKLEETQYF.

The rearrangement uses TRBV18 and TRBJ2-6; D remains ambiguous. Germline V gene lookup returns CDR1 KGHSH and CDR2 LQKENI. The CDR3 runs to 15 residues. V was trimmed by 4 bases and J by 0 bases, leaving 7 bases between them. DNA for the CDR3: TGTGCCAGCTCACAAAAGAGCTCTGGGGCCAACGTCCTGACTTTC. Residues: CASSQKSSGANVLTF.